This T cell receptor beta chain was profiled in a study of radiotherapy plus CTLA-4 blockade in lung cancer. Study-level background: Patients showed objective responses in 15% to 20% of cases and disease control in roughly 31%. Study-level results: Tumor-origin TCR clones grew in blood after radiotherapy plus ipilimumab.

This CDR3 is 15 amino acids long. Germline V gene data show CDR1 as MGHRA and CDR2 as YSYEKL. The V gene lost 2 bases and the J gene lost 1 base, with 12 bases spanning the gap. About this clone: Its antigen is currently unknown.

Assay: immunoSEQ multiplex PCR; the TCRdb copy retains only in-frame clones and omits some. The table records approximately 100,000 clones, under 90% of them present only once. The sequencing here drew on peripheral blood, taken from a patient treated with radiotherapy plus ipilimumab. This chain connects TRBV4-1 to TRBJ2-7; D is possibly TRBD1 or TRBD2 (5 bases each). The receptor's source is a human donor with non-small cell lung cancer that progressed on radiotherapy plus ipilimumab. Some clones in this sample may be carry-over from other donors' samples. The CDR3 DNA is TGCGCCAGCAGCCAACTCCGGGACGGATCCTACGAGCAGTACTTC. It encodes CASSQLRDGSYEQYF.